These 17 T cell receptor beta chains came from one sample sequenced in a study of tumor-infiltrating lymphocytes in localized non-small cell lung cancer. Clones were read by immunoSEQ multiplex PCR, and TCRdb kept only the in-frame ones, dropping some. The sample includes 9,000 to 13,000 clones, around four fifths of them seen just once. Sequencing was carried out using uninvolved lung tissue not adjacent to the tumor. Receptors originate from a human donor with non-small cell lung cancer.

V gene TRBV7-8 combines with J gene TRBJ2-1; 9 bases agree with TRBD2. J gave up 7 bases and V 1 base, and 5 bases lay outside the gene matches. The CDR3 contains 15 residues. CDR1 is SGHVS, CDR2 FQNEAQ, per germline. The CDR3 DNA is TGTGCCAGCAGCTTAGATAGCGGGAGCGGAAATGAGCAGTTCTTC. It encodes CASSLDSGSGNEQFF.

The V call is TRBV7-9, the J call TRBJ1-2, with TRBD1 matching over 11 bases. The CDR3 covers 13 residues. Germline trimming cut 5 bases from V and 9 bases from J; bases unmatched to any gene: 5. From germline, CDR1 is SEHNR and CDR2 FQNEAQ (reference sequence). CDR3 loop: CASSGTGGTSYTF. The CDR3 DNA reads TGTGCCAGCAGCGGGACAGGGGGAACGAGCTACACCTTC.

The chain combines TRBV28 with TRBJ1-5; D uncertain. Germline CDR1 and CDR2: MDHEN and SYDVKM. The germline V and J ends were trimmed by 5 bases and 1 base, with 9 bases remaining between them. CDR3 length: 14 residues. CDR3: CASSLIGSNQPQHF. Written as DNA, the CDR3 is TGTGCCAGCAGTCTTATTGGCAGCAATCAGCCCCAGCATTTT. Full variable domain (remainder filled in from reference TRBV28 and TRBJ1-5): DVKVTQSSRYLVKRTGEKVFLECVQDMDHENMFWYRQDPGLGLRLIYFSYDVKMKEKGDIPEGYSVSREKKERFSLILESASTNQTSMYLCASSLIGSNQPQHFGDGTRLSIL.

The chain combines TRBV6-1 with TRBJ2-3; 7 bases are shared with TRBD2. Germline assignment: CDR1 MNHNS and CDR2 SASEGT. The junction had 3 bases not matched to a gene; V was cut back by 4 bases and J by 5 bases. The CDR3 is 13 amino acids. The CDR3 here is CASSGTSQDTQYF. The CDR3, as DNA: TGTGCCAGCAGTGGGACTAGTCAAGATACGCAGTATTTT.

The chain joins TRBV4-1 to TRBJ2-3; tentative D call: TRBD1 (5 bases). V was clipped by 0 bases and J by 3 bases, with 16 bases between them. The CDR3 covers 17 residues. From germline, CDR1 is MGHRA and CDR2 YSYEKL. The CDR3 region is CASSQDWGGAGTDTQYF. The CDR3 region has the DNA TGCGCCAGCAGCCAAGATTGGGGCGGAGCAGGGACAGATACGCAGTATTTT.

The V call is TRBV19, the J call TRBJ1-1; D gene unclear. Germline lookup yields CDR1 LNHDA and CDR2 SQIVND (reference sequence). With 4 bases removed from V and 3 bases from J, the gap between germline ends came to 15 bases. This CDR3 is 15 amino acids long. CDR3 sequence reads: CASSTRAPGHTEAFF. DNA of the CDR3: TGTGCCAGTAGTACGAGGGCCCCCGGGCACACTGAAGCTTTCTTT.

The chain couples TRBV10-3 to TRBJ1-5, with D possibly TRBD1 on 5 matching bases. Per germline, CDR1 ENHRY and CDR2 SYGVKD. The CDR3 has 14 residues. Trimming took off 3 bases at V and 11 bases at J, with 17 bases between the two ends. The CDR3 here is CAISDRDGQGAQHF. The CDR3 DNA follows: TGTGCCATCAGTGACCGGGACGGCCAAGGGGCCCAGCATTTT.

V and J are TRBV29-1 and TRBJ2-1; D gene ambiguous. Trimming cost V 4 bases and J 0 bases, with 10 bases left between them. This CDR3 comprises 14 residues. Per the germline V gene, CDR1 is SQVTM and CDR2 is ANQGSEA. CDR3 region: CSVVRPNSYNEQFF. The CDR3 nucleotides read TGCAGCGTTGTACGACCAAACTCCTACAATGAGCAGTTCTTC.

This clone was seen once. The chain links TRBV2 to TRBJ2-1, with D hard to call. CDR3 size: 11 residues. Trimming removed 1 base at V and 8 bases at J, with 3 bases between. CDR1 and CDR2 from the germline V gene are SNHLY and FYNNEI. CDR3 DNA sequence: TGTGCCAGCAGTGAAGTCTATGAGCAGTTCTTC. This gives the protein CASSEVYEQFF.

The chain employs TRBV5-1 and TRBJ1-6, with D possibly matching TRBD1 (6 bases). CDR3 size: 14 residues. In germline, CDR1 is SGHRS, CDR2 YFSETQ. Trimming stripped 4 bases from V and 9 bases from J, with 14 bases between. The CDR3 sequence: CASSLTGLGSPLHF. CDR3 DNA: TGCGCCAGCAGCCTCACAGGGTTGGGTTCACCCCTCCACTTT. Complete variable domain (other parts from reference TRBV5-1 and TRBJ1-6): KAGVTQTPRYLIKTRGQQVTLSCSPISGHRSVSWYQQTPGQGLQFLFEYFSETQRNKGNFPGRFSGRQFSNSRSEMNVSTLELGDSALYLCASSLTGLGSPLHFGNGTRLTVT.

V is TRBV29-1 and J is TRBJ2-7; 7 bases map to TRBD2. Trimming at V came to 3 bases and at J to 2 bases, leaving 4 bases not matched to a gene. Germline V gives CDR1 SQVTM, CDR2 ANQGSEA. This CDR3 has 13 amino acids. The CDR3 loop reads CSVEPSGTYEQYF. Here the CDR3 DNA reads TGCAGCGTTGAGCCTAGCGGTACCTACGAGCAGTACTTC.

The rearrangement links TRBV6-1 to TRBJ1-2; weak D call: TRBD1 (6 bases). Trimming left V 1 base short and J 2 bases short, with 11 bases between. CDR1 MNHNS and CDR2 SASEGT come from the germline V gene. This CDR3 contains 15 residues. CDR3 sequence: CASSEEGGINYGYTF. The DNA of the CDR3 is TGTGCCAGCAGTGAAGAGGGGGGCATCAACTATGGCTACACCTTC.

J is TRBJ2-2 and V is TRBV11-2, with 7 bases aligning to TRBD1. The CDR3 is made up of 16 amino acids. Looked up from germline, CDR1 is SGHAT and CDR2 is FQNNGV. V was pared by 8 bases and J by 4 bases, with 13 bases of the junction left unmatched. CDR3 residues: CASGSRQGLVTGELFF. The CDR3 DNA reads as TGTGCCAGCGGGTCGAGACAGGGCTTGGTCACCGGGGAGCTGTTTTTT.

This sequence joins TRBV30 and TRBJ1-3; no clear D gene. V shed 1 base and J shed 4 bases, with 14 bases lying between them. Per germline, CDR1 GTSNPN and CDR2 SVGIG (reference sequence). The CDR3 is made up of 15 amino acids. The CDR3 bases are TGTGCCTGGAGTGCCGATTCGGGGTGGGGAAACACCATATATTTT. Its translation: CAWSADSGWGNTIYF.

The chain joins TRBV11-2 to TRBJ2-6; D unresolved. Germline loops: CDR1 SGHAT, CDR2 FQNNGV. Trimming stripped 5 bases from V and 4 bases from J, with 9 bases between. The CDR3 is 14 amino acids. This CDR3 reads CASSPLYGANVLTF. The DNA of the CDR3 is TGTGCCAGCAGCCCACTATACGGGGCCAACGTCCTGACTTTC.

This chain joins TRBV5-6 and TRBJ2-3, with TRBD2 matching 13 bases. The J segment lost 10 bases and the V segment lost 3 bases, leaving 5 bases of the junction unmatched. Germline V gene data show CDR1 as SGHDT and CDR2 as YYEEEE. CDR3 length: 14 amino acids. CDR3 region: CASSSPTSGGSQYF. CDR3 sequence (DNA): TGTGCCAGCAGCTCGCCGACTAGCGGGGGGTCGCAGTATTTT.

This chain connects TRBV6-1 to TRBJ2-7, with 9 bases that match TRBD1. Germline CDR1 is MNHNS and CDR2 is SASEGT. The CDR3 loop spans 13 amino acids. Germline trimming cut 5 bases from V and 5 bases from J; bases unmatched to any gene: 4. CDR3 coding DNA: TGTGCCAGCAGTTTAGGGGACAGGGACGAGCAGTACTTC. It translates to CASSLGDRDEQYF.